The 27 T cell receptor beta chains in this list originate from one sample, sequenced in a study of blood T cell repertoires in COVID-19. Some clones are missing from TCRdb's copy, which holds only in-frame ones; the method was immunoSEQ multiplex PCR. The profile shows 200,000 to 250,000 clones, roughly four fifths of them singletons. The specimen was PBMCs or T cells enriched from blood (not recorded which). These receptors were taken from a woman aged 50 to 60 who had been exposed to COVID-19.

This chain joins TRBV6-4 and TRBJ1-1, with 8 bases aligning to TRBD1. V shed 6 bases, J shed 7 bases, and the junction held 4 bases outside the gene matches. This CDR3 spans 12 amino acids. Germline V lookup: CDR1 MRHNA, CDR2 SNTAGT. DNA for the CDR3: TGTGCCAGCAGAAATACAGGGGGTGAAGCTTTCTTT. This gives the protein CASRNTGGEAFF.

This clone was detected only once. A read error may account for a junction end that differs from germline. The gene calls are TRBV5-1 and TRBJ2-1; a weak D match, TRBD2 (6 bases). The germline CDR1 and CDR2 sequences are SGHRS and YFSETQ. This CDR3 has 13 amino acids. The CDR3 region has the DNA TGCGCCAGCAGCTTGGAGTGGGGATCGGGAGAGGTCTTC. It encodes CASSLEWGSGEVF.

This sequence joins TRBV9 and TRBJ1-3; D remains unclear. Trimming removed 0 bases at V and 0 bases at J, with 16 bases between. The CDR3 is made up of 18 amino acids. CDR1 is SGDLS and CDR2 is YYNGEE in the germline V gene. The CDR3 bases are TGTGCCAGCAGCGTAGGGGCAGCCATCGGCTTCTCTGGAAACACCATATATTTT. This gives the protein CASSVGAAIGFSGNTIYF.

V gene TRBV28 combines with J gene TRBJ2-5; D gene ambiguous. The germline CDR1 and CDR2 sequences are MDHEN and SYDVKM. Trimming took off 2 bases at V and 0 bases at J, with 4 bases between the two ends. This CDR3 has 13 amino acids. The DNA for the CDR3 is TGTGCCAGCAGTTTAGGCAACCAAGAGACCCAGTACTTC. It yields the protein CASSLGNQETQYF.

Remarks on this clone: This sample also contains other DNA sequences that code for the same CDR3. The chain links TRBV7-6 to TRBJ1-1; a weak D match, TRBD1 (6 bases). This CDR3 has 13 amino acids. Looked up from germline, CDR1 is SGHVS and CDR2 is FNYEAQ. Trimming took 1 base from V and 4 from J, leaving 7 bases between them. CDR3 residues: CASSLGGGTEAFF. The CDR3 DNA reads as TGTGCCAGCAGCTTAGGAGGGGGCACTGAAGCTTTCTTT. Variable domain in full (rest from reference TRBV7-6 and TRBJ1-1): GAGVSQSPRYKVTKRGQDVALRCDPISGHVSLYWYRQALGQGPEFLTYFNYEAQQDKSGLPNDRFSAERPEGSISTLTIQRTEQRDSAMYRCASSLGGGTEAFFGQGTRLTVV.

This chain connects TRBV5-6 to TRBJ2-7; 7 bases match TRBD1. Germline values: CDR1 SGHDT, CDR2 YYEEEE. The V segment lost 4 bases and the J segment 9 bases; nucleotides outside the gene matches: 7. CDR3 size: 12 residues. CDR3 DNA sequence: TGTGCCAGCAGCGTAGGACAGGCGGGGCAGTACTTC. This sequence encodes CASSVGQAGQYF.

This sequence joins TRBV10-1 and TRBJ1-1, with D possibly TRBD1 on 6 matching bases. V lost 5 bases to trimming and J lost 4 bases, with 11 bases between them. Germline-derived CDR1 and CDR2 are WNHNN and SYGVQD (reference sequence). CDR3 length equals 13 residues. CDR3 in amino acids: CASSTGLVTEAFF. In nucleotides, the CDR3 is TGCGCCAGCAGTACAGGGCTCGTCACTGAAGCTTTCTTT.

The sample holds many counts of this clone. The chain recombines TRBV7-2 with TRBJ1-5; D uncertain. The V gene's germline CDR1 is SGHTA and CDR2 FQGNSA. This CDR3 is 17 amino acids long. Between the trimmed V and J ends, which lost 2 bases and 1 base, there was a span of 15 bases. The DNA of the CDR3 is TGTGCCAGCAGCTTACGGGCCGGGATATTAAGCAATCAGCCCCAGCATTTT. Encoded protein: CASSLRAGILSNQPQHF.

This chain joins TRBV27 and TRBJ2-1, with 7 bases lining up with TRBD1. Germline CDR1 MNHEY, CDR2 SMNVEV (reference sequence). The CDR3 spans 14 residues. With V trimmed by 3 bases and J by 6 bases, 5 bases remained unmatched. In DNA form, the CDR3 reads TGTGCCAGCAGTTTGGATACAGGGGTCAATGAGCAGTTCTTC. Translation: CASSLDTGVNEQFF.

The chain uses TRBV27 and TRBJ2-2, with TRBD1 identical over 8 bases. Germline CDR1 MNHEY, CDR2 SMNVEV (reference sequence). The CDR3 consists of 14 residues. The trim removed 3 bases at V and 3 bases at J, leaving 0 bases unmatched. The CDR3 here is CASSLGQDTGELFF. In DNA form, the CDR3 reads TGTGCCAGCAGTTTGGGACAGGACACCGGGGAGCTGTTTTTT.

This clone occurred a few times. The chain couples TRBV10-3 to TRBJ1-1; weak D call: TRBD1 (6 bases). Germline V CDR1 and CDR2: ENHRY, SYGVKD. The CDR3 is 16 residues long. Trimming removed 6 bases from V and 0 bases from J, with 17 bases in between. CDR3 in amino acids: CAISDPGPGVNTEAFF. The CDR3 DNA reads TGTGCCATCAGCGACCCGGGCCCAGGGGTGAACACTGAAGCTTTCTTT.

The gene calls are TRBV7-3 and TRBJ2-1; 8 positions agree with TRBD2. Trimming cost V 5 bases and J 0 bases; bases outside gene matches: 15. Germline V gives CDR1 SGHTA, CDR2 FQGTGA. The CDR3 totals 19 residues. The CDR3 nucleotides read TGTGCCAGCAGCCCCCGGTCACAACTAGCGGATAGCTCCTACAATGAGCAGTTCTTC. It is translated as CASSPRSQLADSSYNEQFF.

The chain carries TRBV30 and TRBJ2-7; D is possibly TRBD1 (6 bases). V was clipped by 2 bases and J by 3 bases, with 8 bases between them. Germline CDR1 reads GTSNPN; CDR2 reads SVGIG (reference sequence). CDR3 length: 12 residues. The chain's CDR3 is CAWSTQGYEQYF. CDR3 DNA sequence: TGTGCCTGGAGTACACAGGGCTACGAGCAGTACTTC.

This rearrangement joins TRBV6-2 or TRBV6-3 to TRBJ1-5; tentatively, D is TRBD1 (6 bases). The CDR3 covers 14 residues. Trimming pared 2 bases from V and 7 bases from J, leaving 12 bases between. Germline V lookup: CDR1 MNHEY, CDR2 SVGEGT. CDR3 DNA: TGTGCCAGCAGTTACAGGGGGGGAAGCCAGCCCCAGCATTTT. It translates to CASSYRGGSQPQHF.

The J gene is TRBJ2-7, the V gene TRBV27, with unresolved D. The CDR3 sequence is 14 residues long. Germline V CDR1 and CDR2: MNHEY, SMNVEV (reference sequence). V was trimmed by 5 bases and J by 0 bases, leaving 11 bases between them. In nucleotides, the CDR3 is TGTGCCAGCAGTCGTGTAGCCGACTCCTACGAGCAGTACTTC. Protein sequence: CASSRVADSYEQYF.

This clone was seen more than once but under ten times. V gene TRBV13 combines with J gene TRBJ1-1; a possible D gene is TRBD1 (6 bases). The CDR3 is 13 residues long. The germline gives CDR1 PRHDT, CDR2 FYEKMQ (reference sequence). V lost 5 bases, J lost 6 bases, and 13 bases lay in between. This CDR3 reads CASSPWAGAEAFF. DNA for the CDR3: TGTGCCAGCAGCCCCTGGGCAGGGGCTGAAGCTTTCTTT.

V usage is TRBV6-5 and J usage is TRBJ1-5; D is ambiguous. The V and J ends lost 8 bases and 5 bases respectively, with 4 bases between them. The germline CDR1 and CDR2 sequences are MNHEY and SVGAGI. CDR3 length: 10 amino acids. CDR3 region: CASLDQPQHF. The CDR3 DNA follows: TGTGCCAGCCTCGATCAGCCCCAGCATTTT.

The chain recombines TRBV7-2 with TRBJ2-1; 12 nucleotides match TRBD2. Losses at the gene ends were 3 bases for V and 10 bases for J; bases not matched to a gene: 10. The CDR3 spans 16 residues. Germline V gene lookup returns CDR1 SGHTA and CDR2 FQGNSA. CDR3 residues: CASSFGLAGNLGEQFF. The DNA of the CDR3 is TGTGCCAGCAGCTTTGGACTAGCGGGGAACCTGGGGGAGCAGTTCTTC.

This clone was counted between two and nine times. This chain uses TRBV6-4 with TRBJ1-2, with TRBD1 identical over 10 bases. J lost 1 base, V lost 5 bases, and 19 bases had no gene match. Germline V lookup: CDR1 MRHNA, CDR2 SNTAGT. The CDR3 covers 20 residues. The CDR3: CASSRYPTSGQGTLNYGYTF. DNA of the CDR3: TGTGCCAGCAGTAGATATCCAACCTCGGGACAGGGGACCCTTAACTATGGCTACACCTTC.

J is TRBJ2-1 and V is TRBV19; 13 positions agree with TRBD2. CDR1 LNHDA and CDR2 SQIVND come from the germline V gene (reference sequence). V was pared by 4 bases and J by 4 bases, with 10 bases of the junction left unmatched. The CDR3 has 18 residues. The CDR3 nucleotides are TGTGCCAGTAGTAGCGGAATGGGACTAGCGGGGCGATACAATGAGCAGTTCTTC. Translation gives CASSSGMGLAGRYNEQFF.

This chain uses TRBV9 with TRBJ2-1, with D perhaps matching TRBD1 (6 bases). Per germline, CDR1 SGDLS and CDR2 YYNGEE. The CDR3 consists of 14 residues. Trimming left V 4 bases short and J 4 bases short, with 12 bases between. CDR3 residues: CASSPDRSYNEQFF. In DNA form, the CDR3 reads TGTGCCAGCAGCCCCGACAGGTCATACAATGAGCAGTTCTTC. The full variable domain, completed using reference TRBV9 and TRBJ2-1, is DSGVTQTPKHLITATGQRVTLRCSPRSGDLSVYWYQQSLDQGLQFLIQYYNGEERAKGNILERFSAQQFPDLHSELNLSSLELGDSALYFCASSPDRSYNEQFFGPGTRLTVL.

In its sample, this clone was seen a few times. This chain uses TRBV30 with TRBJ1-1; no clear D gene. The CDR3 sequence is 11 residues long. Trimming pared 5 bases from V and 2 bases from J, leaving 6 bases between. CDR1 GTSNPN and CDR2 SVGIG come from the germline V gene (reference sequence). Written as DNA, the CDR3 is TGTGCCTGGGGAGCTAACACTGAAGCTTTCTTT. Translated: CAWGANTEAFF.

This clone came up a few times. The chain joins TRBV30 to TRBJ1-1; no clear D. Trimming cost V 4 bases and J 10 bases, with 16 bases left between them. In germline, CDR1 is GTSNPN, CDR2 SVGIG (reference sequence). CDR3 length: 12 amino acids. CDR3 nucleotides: TGTGCCTGGAAGGATCTGGGCCCGAGAGCTTTCTTT. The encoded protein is CAWKDLGPRAFF.

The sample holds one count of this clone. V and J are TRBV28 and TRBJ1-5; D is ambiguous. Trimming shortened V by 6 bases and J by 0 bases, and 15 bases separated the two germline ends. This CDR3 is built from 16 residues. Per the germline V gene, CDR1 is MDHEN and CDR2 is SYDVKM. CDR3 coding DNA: TGTGCCAGCAGCTATACGACAAAATATAGCAATCAGCCCCAGCATTTT. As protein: CASSYTTKYSNQPQHF.

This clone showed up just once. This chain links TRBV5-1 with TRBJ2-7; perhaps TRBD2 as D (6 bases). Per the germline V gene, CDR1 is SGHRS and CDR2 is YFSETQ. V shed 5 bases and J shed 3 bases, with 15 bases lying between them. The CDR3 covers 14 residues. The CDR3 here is CASRSPGTHYEQYF. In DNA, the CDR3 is TGCGCCAGCAGATCGCCCGGGACTCACTACGAGCAGTACTTC.

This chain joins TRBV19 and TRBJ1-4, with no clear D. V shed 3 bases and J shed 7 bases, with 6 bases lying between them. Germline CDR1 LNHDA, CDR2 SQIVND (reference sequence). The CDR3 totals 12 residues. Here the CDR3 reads CASSMRGEKLFF. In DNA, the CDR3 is TGTGCCAGTAGTATGCGCGGTGAAAAACTGTTTTTT.

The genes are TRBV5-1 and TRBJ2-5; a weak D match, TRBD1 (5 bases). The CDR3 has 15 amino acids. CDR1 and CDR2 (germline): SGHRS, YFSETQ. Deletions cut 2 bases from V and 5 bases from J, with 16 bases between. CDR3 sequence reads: CASSLPIGPGETQYF. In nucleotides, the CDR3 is TGCGCCAGCAGCTTACCCATCGGGCCAGGGGAGACCCAGTACTTC.